The 12 T cell receptor beta chains given below trace back to one sample, sequenced in a study of blood T cell repertoires in COVID-19. Clones were read by immunoSEQ multiplex PCR, and TCRdb kept only the in-frame ones, dropping some. The sample yields around 33,000 clones, more than 70% seen once. The sample was peripheral blood. Every receptor here comes from a man older than 75 with active or convalescent COVID-19.

This clone was recorded only once. V is TRBV19 and J is TRBJ2-3; 10 bases agree with TRBD1. The J segment lost 6 bases and the V segment lost 1 base, leaving 10 bases of the junction unmatched. The CDR3 extends over 17 amino acids. Per germline, CDR1 LNHDA and CDR2 SQIVND (reference sequence). The CDR3 here is CASSIGFPGQGLDTQYF. For the CDR3, the DNA is TGTGCCAGTAGTATAGGTTTCCCGGGACAGGGGCTTGATACGCAGTATTTT.

V gene TRBV28 combines with J gene TRBJ2-7, with TRBD1 identical over 7 bases. Germline CDR1 is MDHEN and CDR2 is SYDVKM. After removal of 2 bases from V and 5 bases from J, the junction contained 6 bases not matched to a gene. The length of the CDR3 is 14 residues. This CDR3 reads CASSLRGGGDEQYF. The CDR3 region has the DNA TGTGCCAGCAGTTTAAGAGGGGGCGGAGACGAGCAGTACTTC.

This clone came up once. V gene TRBV3-1 (or the pseudogene TRBV3-2) combines with J gene TRBJ1-6; the match to TRBD1 covers 9 bases. Germline V lookup: CDR1 LGHDT, CDR2 YNNKEL (reference sequence). The CDR3 sequence is 16 residues long. Trimming cost V 2 bases and J 2 bases; bases outside gene matches: 1. CDR3: CASSQRTGAYNSPLHF. CDR3 DNA: TGTGCCAGCAGCCAAAGGACAGGGGCCTATAATTCACCCCTCCACTTT.

The chain couples TRBV28 to TRBJ1-2; D is perhaps TRBD1 (5 bases). Germline assignment: CDR1 MDHEN and CDR2 SYDVKM. The CDR3 has 15 residues. V was shortened by 2 bases and J by 8 bases, with 18 bases between the two germline ends. The CDR3 DNA reads as TGTGCCAGCAGTTTAGCTGACAGCCGGGCCGGGGGCTACACCTTC. This codes for CASSLADSRAGGYTF.

The table lists this clone with a few counts. This chain links TRBV7-9 with TRBJ1-1; 9 nucleotides align to TRBD1. The CDR3 spans 14 residues. The V gene's germline CDR1 is SEHNR and CDR2 FQNEAQ (reference sequence). Trimming took 1 base from V and 5 from J; bases not matched to a gene: 2. The CDR3 spells CASSLGTGETEAFF. In DNA, the CDR3 is TGTGCCAGCAGCTTAGGGACAGGGGAGACTGAAGCTTTCTTT.

Of note for this clone: This specimen includes other DNA sequences encoding the same CDR3. CDR3 sequence reads: CASSSAGGPDEQYF. The CDR3 DNA sequence: TGTGCCAGCAGTTCAGCGGGGGGGCCCGACGAGCAGTACTTC. The chain joins TRBV6-5 to TRBJ2-7; TRBD2 aligns across 10 bases. The V and J ends lost 4 bases and 5 bases, in that order; junction bases with no gene match: 5. The CDR3 runs to 14 residues. Germline V CDR1 and CDR2: MNHEY, SVGAGI.

This sequence joins TRBV5-1 and TRBJ1-1; 7 bases agree with TRBD1. The CDR3 spans 15 residues. The junction had 4 bases not matched to a gene; V was cut back by 1 base and J by 1 base. CDR1 SGHRS and CDR2 YFSETQ come from the germline V gene. CDR3 nucleotides: TGCGCCAGCAGCTTGAACAGGGGTTCGAACACTGAAGCTTTCTTT. This gives the protein CASSLNRGSNTEAFF.

J is TRBJ2-2 and V is TRBV5-4, with 8 positions matching TRBD1. This CDR3 is 15 amino acids long. V was pared by 1 base and J by 5 bases, with 4 bases of the junction left unmatched. Germline values: CDR1 SGHNT, CDR2 YYREEE (reference sequence). The CDR3 reads CASSLTGGRTGELFF. CDR3 bases: TGTGCCAGCAGCTTGACAGGGGGGCGGACCGGGGAGCTGTTTTTT.

This clone was detected once. The V and J genes are TRBV2 and TRBJ2-3; 11 nucleotides line up with TRBD2. CDR3 length equals 15 residues. Losses at the gene ends were 6 bases for V and 0 bases for J; bases not matched to a gene: 2. Germline assignment: CDR1 SNHLY and CDR2 FYNNEI. CDR3 DNA: TGTGCCAGCAGACTAGCGGGAGACAGCACAGATACGCAGTATTTT. It translates to CASRLAGDSTDTQYF.

The chain joins TRBV4-3 to TRBJ2-3, with 9 bases fitting TRBD1. V was pared by 0 bases and J by 2 bases, with 9 bases of the junction left unmatched. Germline CDR1 is LGHNA and CDR2 is YSLEER. The CDR3 contains 18 residues. The CDR3 DNA reads TGCGCCAGCAGCCAAGATAGCTCGGGACAGGGAATCACAGATACGCAGTATTTT. Protein: CASSQDSSGQGITDTQYF.

The chain combines TRBV4-1 with TRBJ2-5; 11 bases align to TRBD1. Germline V gene lookup returns CDR1 MGHRA and CDR2 YSYEKL. Germline trimming cut 0 bases from V and 9 bases from J; bases unmatched to any gene: 15. The CDR3 has 18 amino acids. Written as DNA, the CDR3 is TGCGCCAGCAGCCAAGAACCATGGTGGACAGGGGGCAAAGGGGCCCAGTACTTC. Its protein is CASSQEPWWTGGKGAQYF.

The chain employs TRBV5-1 and TRBJ2-6, with 11 nucleotides matching TRBD2. After removal of 3 bases from V and 2 bases from J, the junction contained 7 bases not matched to a gene. Germline CDR1 and CDR2: SGHRS and YFSETQ. The CDR3 is 18 residues long. The CDR3 DNA sequence: TGCGCCAGCAGCTCTCGGACTAGCGGGCAGGCTGGGGCCAACGTCCTGACTTTC. Its translation is CASSSRTSGQAGANVLTF.